This entry features one T cell receptor beta chain sequence. What it binds is unknown. Within the sample, other DNA sequences also encode this same CDR3. The source of the sample is a study of T cell responses to AZD1222 COVID-19 vaccine. The study's findings and limits: Spike as a whole was targeted by vaccine-associated CD4 TCRs, dominant at 160-218 and 743-854. Just six or seven AZD1222 recipients tested seropositive at baseline. It should be noted that donors were predominantly white British and more often female, and clonal diversity was possibly underestimated.

Produced via immunoSEQ multiplex PCR; TCRdb's table is partial and in-frame only. Seen here are 100,000 to 110,000 clones, roughly 86% observed once, and the top ten hold over 4%. Germline V gene lookup returns CDR1 LNHDA and CDR2 SQIVND (reference sequence). Trimming removed 3 bases from V and 4 bases from J; junction bases left unmatched: 3. The CDR3 loop spans 15 amino acids. The chain carries TRBV19 and TRBJ2-5; TRBD1 matches at 12 bases. This specimen was peripheral blood, taken on day 0 of MenACWY control vaccination. This sequence originates from an adult in good health. CDR3 DNA: TGTGCCAGTAGTATTGGGGACAGGGGGCGAGAGACCCAGTACTTC. Amino acid sequence: CASSIGDRGRETQYF.